This T cell receptor (beta chain) originates from a study of T cell responses to AZD1222 COVID-19 vaccine. Produced via immunoSEQ multiplex PCR; TCRdb's table is partial and in-frame only. This sample carries approximately 200,000 clones, 88% of them seen once, and the ten largest clones take 6% to 8.5%. Per the germline V gene, CDR1 is SNHLY and CDR2 is FYNNEI. The CDR3 is 12 amino acids. Trimming removed 5 bases from V and 3 bases from J, with 7 bases in between. The genes are TRBV2 and TRBJ1-2; D not resolved. The TCR comes from an adult in good health. The sample was peripheral blood, taken on day 0 of AZD1222 vaccination. CDR3 in amino acids: CASSRRDYGYTF. CDR3 coding DNA: TGTGCCAGCAGTAGAAGAGACTATGGCTACACCTTC.